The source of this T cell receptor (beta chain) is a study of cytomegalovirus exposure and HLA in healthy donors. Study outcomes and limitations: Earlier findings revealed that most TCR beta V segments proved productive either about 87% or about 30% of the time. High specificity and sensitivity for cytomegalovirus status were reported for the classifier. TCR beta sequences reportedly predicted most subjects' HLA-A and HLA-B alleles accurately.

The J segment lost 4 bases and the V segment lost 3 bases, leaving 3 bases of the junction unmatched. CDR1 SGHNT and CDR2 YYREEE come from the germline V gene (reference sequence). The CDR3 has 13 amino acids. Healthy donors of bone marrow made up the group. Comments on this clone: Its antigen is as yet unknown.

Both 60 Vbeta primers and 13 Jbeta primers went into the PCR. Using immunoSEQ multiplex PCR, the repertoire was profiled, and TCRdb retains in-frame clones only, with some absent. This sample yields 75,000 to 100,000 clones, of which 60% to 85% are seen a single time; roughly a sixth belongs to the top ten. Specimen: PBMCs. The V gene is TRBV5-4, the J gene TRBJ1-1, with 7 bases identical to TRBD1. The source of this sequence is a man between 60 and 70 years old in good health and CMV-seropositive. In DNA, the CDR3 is TGTGCCAGCAGCTCGACAGGGCTCACTGAAGCTTTCTTT. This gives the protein CASSSTGLTEAFF.